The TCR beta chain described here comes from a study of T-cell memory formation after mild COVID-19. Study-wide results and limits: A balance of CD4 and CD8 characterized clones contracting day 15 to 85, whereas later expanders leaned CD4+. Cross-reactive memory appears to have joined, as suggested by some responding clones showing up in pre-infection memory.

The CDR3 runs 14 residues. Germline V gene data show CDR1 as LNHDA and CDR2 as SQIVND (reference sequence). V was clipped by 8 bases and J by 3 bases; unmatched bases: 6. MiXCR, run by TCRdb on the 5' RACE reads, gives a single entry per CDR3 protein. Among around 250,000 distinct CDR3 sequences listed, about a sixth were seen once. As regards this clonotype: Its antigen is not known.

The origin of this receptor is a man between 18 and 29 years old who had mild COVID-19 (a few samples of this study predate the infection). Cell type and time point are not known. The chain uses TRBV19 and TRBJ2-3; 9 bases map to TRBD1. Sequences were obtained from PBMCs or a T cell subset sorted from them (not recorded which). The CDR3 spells CASGETGGTDTQYF. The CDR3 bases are TGTGCCAGTGGGGAGACAGGGGGGACAGATACGCAGTATTTT. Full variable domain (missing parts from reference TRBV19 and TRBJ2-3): DGGITQSPKYLFRKEGQNVTLSCEQNLNHDAMYWYRQDPGQGLRLIYYSQIVNDFQKGDIAEGYSVSREKKESFPLTVTSAQKNPTAFYLCASGETGGTDTQYFGPGTRLTVL.